Shown below are 17 T cell receptor beta chains from a single sample sequenced in a study of T-cell memory formation after mild COVID-19. TCRdb re-derived calls from the 5' RACE reads in MiXCR, one entry per CDR3 protein. The table includes 450,000 to 650,000 distinct CDR3 sequences, about 20% detected once. The sequenced sample consisted of PBMCs or a T cell subset sorted from them (not recorded which). The receptor source for this set is an adult woman who had mild COVID-19 (a few samples of this study predate the infection). Cell type and time point are not known.

This clonotype was seen more than once but under ten times. The chain links TRBV12-3 or TRBV12-4 to TRBJ2-7, with 10 bases aligning to TRBD2. The V and J ends lost 6 bases and 1 base, in that order; junction bases with no gene match: 6. The CDR3 has 15 amino acids. CDR3 bases: TGTGCCAGCAGCGGTATACTAGCGGGGTCCTACGAGCAGTACTTC. As protein: CASSGILAGSYEQYF.

J is TRBJ2-7 and V is TRBV20-1, with 14 bases fitting TRBD2. Trimming cost V 4 bases and J 0 bases; bases outside gene matches: 8. The CDR3 is 17 amino acids. Germline CDR1 and CDR2: DFQATT and SNEGSKA (reference sequence). The CDR3 DNA is TGCAGTGCTACTGGGACTAGCGGGAGACCGCTCTCCTACGAGCAGTACTTC. It codes for CSATGTSGRPLSYEQYF.

This clonotype was observed a few times. The chain carries TRBV9 and TRBJ2-1, with TRBD2 matching 12 bases. CDR3 size: 16 residues. After removal of 4 bases from V and 8 bases from J, the junction contained 10 bases not matched to a gene. Germline loops: CDR1 SGDLS, CDR2 YYNGEE. The CDR3 region is CASSTGLAGITDEQFF. The CDR3 DNA reads as TGTGCCAGCAGCACTGGACTAGCGGGAATTACGGATGAGCAGTTCTTC.

In its sample, this clonotype was seen a few times. The gene calls are TRBV3-1 and TRBJ2-1; D might be TRBD2 (6 bases). Deletions cut 6 bases from V and 1 base from J, with 13 bases between. The CDR3 contains 15 residues. The germline CDR1 and CDR2 sequences are LGHDT and YNNKEL (reference sequence). CDR3 sequence: CASRFAGSSYNEQFF. The DNA of the CDR3 is TGTGCCAGCAGATTCGCGGGGTCGTCCTACAATGAGCAGTTCTTC.

The J gene is TRBJ2-4, the V gene TRBV20-1; D uncertain. This CDR3 is 15 amino acids long. Germline lookup yields CDR1 DFQATT and CDR2 SNEGSKA (reference sequence). V was clipped by 1 base and J by 0 bases, with 10 bases between them. The CDR3 DNA reads as TGCAGTGCTAGAGTCCAGCCTATAGCCAAAAACATTCAGTACTTC. Residues: CSARVQPIAKNIQYF.

The chain links TRBV9 to TRBJ2-7; no firm D call. Trimming took off 0 bases at V and 5 bases at J, with 9 bases between the two ends. Germline V lookup: CDR1 SGDLS, CDR2 YYNGEE. CDR3 length equals 13 residues. In DNA, the CDR3 is TGTGCCAGCAGCGTAGGGGGTTTCCACGAGCAGTACTTC. The encoded protein is CASSVGGFHEQYF.

This clonotype was found a few times. This chain connects TRBV10-3 to TRBJ1-2, with 7 positions matching TRBD1. The CDR3 is made up of 11 amino acids. Trimming removed 8 bases from V and 7 bases from J; junction bases left unmatched: 4. CDR1 is ENHRY, CDR2 SYGVKD, per germline. CDR3 protein: CAIGQEGGYTF. CDR3 nucleotides: TGTGCCATCGGACAGGAAGGTGGCTACACCTTC.

This clonotype was picked up a small number of times. The chain carries TRBV6-1 and TRBJ1-2; 9 nucleotides line up with TRBD1. Trimming removed 7 bases from V and 2 bases from J; junction bases left unmatched: 8. This CDR3 spans 15 amino acids. Germline V gives CDR1 MNHNS, CDR2 SASEGT. The CDR3 loop is CASTSQTGGNYGYTF. Here the CDR3 DNA reads TGTGCCAGCACCTCCCAGACAGGGGGAAACTATGGCTACACCTTC.

The chain recombines TRBV6-5 with TRBJ2-6; D may be TRBD2 (5 bases). V lost 8 bases to trimming and J lost 2 bases, with 19 bases between them. CDR1 and CDR2 from the germline V gene are MNHEY and SVGAGI. This CDR3 region has 17 residues. The DNA of the CDR3 is TGTGCCAGCCGCCTAACCCGGCTAGCAACTGGGGCCAACGTCCTGACTTTC. Translation gives CASRLTRLATGANVLTF.

The chain is built from TRBV5-6 and TRBJ1-2; D is unclear. Germline CDR1 SGHDT, CDR2 YYEEEE. V lost 0 bases to trimming and J lost 8 bases, with 11 bases between them. The CDR3 consists of 13 residues. The CDR3 nucleotides are TGTGCCAGCAGCTTGGATAGGGTTCACGGCTACACCTTC. Translated, it gives CASSLDRVHGYTF.

This clonotype was seen a few times. The chain has TRBV7-9 and TRBJ2-2; D is ambiguous. Trimming cost V 5 bases and J 3 bases, with 10 bases left between them. From germline, CDR1 is SEHNR and CDR2 FQNEAQ (reference sequence). The CDR3 sequence is 14 residues long. This CDR3 reads CASSPRAYTGELFF. The CDR3 nucleotides read TGTGCCAGCAGCCCCCGCGCGTACACCGGGGAGCTGTTTTTT.

The sample holds a few counts of this clonotype. The rearrangement links TRBV5-1 to TRBJ1-2; no clear D gene. Germline V gene lookup returns CDR1 SGHRS and CDR2 YFSETQ. V was cut by 0 bases and J by 3 bases, with 12 bases left in between. The CDR3 loop spans 15 amino acids. In nucleotides, the CDR3 is TGCGCCAGCAGCTTGGAAGTGCTGTCGGACTATGGCTACACCTTC. It translates to CASSLEVLSDYGYTF.

Here the CDR3 reads CASSLTSGPDPNTGELFF. The CDR3 DNA reads as TGTGCCAGCAGCTTGACTAGCGGACCCGACCCGAACACCGGGGAGCTGTTTTTT. The chain carries TRBV7-7 and TRBJ2-2; 9 nucleotides agree with TRBD2. The CDR3 runs to 18 residues. The germline V gene encodes CDR1 SSHAT and CDR2 FNYEAQ (reference sequence). Unmatched junction bases numbered 8, after V lost 3 bases and J lost 0 bases. Full variable domain (outside the CDR3, taken from reference TRBV7-7 and TRBJ2-2): GAGVSQSPRYKVTKRGQDVTLRCDPISSHATLYWYQQALGQGPEFLTYFNYEAQPDKSGLPSDRFSAERPEGSISTLTIQRTEQRDSAMYRCASSLTSGPDPNTGELFFGEGSRLTVL.

The table lists this clonotype with a few counts. The chain uses TRBV7-9 and TRBJ2-5; 9 bases fit TRBD2. The V and J ends lost 5 bases and 5 bases, in that order; junction bases with no gene match: 18. CDR1 is SEHNR and CDR2 is FQNEAQ in the germline V gene (reference sequence). The CDR3 length is 18 residues. The CDR3 coding sequence is TGTGCCAGCAGCCCGAGGGGGCTAGCGGGAATTCGTGCGGAGACCCAGTACTTC. Protein sequence: CASSPRGLAGIRAETQYF.

This rearrangement joins TRBV5-1 to TRBJ1-3; the D is unclear. This CDR3 is 15 amino acids long. V was shortened by 7 bases and J by 0 bases, with 14 bases between the two germline ends. In germline, CDR1 is SGHRS, CDR2 YFSETQ. CDR3 loop: CASRRTATSGNTIYF. In DNA form, the CDR3 reads TGCGCCAGCCGTCGGACCGCGACCTCTGGAAACACCATATATTTT.

This clonotype was detected a few times. This chain uses TRBV6-2 or TRBV6-3 with TRBJ2-1; 13 nucleotides agree with TRBD2. The CDR3 runs to 18 residues. V was pared by 2 bases and J by 0 bases, with 4 bases of the junction left unmatched. Germline V lookup: CDR1 MNHEY, CDR2 SVGEGT. CDR3 region: CASSYGTSGVRSYNEQFF. The CDR3 bases are TGTGCCAGCAGTTACGGGACTAGCGGGGTGCGCTCCTACAATGAGCAGTTCTTC.

The chain joins TRBV29-1 to TRBJ1-2, with a possible D match to TRBD1 (6 bases). Germline CDR1 SQVTM, CDR2 ANQGSEA. The CDR3 totals 13 residues. V was cut by 7 bases and J by 3 bases, with 15 bases left in between. The CDR3 loop is CSALRTEDYGYTF. The CDR3 DNA reads TGCAGCGCCTTAAGGACAGAGGACTATGGCTACACCTTC.